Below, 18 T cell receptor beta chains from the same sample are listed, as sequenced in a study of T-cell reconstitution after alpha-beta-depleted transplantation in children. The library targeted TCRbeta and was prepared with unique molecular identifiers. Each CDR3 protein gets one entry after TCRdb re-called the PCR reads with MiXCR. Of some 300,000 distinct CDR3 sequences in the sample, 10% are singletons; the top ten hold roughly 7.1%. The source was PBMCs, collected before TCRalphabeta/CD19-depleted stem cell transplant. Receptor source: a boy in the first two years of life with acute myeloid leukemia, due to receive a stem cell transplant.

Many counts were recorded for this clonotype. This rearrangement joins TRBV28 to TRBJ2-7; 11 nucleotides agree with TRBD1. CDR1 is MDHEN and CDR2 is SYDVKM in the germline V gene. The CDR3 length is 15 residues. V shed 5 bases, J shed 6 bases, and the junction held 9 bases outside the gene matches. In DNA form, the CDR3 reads TGTGCCAGCAGTGAACCACGGACAGGGGGCGGCGAGCAGTACTTC. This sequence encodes CASSEPRTGGGEQYF.

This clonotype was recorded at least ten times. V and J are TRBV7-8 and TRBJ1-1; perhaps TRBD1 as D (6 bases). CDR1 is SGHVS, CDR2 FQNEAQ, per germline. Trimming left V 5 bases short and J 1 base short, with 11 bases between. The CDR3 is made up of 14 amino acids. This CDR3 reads CASSSGTWNTEAFF. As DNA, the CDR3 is TGTGCCAGCAGCAGCGGGACATGGAACACTGAAGCTTTCTTT.

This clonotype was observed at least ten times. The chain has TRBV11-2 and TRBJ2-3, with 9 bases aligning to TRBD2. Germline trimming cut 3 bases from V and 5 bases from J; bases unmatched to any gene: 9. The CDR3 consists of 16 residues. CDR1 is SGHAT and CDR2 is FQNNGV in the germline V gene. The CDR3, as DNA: TGTGCCAGCAGCTTTTCAGCGGGGGGTCTCGGAGATACGCAGTATTTT. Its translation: CASSFSAGGLGDTQYF.

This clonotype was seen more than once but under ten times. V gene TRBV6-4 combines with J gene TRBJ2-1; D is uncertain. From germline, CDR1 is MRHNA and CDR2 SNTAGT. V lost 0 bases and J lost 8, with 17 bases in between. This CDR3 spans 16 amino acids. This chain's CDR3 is CASSDSIGSPVDEQFF. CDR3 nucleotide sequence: TGTGCCAGCAGTGACTCGATTGGCTCCCCCGTCGATGAGCAGTTCTTC.

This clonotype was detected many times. The CDR3 DNA is TGTGCCAGCAGCCTTCCCGGAGGGGGGTTCACAGATACGCAGTATTTT. Its protein product is CASSLPGGGFTDTQYF. V and J are TRBV12-3 or TRBV12-4 and TRBJ2-3; TRBD1 or TRBD2 may be the D gene (6 bases each). V was clipped by 6 bases and J by 2 bases, with 18 bases between them. CDR3 length: 16 amino acids.

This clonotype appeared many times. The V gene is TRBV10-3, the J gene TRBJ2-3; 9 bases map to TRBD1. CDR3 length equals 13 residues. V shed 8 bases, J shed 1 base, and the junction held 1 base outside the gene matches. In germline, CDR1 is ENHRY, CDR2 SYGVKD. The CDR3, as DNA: TGTGCCATCCGGGACAGGGGCACAGATACGCAGTATTTT. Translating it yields CAIRDRGTDTQYF.

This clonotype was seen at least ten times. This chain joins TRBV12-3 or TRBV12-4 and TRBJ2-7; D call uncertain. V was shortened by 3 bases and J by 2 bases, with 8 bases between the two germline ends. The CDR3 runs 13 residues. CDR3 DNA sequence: TGTGCCAGCAGTTTCCTCCGACCCTACGAGCAGTACTTC. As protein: CASSFLRPYEQYF.

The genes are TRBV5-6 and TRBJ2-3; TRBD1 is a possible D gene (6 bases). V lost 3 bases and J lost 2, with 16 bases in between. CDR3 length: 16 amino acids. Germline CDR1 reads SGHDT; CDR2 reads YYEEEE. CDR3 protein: CASSWARRGSTDTQYF. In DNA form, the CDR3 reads TGTGCCAGCAGCTGGGCCCGCAGGGGTTCCACAGATACGCAGTATTTT.

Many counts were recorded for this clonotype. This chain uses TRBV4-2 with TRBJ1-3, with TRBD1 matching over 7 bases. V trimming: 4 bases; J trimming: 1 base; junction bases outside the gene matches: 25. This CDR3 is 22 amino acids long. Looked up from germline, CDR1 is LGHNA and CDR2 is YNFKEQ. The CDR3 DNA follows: TGTGCCAGCAGCCCCTTGCTTTTGCGGGACAGATGGAGCCCACATTCTGGAAACACCATATATTTT. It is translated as CASSPLLLRDRWSPHSGNTIYF.

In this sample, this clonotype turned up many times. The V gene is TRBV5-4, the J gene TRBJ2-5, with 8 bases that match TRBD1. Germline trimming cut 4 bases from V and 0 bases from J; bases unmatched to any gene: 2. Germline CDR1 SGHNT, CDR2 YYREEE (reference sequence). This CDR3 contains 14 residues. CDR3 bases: TGTGCCAGCAGCGGGGACAGGTACCAAGAGACCCAGTACTTC. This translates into CASSGDRYQETQYF.

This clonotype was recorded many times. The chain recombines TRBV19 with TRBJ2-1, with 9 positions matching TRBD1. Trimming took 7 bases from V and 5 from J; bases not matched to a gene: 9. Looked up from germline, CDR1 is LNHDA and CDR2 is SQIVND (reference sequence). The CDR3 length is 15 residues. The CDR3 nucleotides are TGTGCCAGTACCCCCCGGGACAGGGCGGACAATGAGCAGTTCTTC. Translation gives CASTPRDRADNEQFF.

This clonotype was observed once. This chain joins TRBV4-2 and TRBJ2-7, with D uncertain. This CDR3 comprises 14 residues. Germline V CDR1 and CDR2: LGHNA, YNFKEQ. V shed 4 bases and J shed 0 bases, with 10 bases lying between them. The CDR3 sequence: CASSPRLFSYEQYF. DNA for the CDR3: TGTGCCAGCAGCCCCAGGCTCTTCTCCTACGAGCAGTACTTC.

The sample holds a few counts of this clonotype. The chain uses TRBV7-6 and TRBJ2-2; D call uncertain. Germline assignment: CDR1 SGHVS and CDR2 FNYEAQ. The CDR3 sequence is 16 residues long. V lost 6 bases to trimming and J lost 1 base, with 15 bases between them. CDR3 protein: CASSSAETRNTGELFF. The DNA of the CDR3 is TGTGCCAGCAGTTCTGCCGAGACCAGGAACACCGGGGAGCTGTTTTTT.

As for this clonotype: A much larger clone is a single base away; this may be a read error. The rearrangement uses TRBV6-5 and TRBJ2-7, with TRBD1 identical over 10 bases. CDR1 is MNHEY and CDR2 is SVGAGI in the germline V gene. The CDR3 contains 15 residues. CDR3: CASSFSDRGSYEQNF. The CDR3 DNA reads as TGTGCCAGCAGTTTCTCGGACAGGGGGTCGTACGAGCAGAACTTC.

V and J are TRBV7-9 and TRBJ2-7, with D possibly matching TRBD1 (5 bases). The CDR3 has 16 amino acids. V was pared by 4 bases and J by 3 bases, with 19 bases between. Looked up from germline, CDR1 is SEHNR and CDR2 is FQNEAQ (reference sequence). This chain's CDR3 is CASSSRRGSRDYEQYF. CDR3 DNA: TGTGCCAGCAGCTCCAGAAGGGGTTCCAGAGACTACGAGCAGTACTTC.

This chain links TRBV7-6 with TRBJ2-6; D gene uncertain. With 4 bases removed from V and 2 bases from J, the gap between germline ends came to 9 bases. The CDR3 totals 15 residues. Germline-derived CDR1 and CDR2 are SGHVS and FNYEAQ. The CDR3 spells CASSSDKPGANVLTF. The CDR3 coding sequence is TGTGCCAGCAGCTCTGACAAGCCTGGGGCCAACGTCCTGACTTTC.

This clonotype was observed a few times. CDR3 sequence (DNA): TGTGCCAGCAGTGAAGGTCACAGGGCTAATGAAAAACTGTTTTTT. This sequence encodes CASSEGHRANEKLFF. This rearrangement joins TRBV6-1 to TRBJ1-4, with D maybe TRBD1 (6 bases). The CDR3 has 15 residues. The V and J ends lost 1 base and 3 bases respectively, with 9 bases between them. Germline V lookup: CDR1 MNHNS, CDR2 SASEGT.

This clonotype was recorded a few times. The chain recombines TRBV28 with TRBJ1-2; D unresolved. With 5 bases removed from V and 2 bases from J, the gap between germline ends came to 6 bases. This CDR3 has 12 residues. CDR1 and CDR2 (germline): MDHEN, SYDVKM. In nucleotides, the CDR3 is TGTGCCAGCAGTGGGCCCAACTATGGCTACACCTTC. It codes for CASSGPNYGYTF.